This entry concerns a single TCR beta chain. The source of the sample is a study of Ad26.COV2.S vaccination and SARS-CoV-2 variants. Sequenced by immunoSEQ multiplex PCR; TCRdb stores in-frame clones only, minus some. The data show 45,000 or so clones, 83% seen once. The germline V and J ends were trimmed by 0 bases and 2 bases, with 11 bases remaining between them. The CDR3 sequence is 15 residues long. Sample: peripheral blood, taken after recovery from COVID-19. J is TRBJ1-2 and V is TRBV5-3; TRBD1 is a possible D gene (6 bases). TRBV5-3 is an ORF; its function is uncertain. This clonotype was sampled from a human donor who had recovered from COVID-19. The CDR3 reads CARSLAVGGNYGYTF. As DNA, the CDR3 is TGTGCCAGAAGCTTGGCCGTGGGGGGCAACTATGGCTACACCTTC.